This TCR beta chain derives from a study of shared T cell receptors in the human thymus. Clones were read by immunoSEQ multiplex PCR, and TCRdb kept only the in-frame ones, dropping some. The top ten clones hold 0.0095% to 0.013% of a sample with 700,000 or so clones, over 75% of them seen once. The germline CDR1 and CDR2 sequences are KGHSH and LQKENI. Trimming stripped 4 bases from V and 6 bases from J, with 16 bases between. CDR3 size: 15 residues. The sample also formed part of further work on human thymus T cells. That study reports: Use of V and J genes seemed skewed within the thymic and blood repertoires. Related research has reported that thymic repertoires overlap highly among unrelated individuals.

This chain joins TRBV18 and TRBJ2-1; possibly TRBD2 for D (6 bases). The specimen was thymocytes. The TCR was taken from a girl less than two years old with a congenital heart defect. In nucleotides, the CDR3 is TGTGCCAGCTCACTCTTACCGGGAGTCGTCAATGAGCAGTTCTTC. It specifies CASSLLPGVVNEQFF.